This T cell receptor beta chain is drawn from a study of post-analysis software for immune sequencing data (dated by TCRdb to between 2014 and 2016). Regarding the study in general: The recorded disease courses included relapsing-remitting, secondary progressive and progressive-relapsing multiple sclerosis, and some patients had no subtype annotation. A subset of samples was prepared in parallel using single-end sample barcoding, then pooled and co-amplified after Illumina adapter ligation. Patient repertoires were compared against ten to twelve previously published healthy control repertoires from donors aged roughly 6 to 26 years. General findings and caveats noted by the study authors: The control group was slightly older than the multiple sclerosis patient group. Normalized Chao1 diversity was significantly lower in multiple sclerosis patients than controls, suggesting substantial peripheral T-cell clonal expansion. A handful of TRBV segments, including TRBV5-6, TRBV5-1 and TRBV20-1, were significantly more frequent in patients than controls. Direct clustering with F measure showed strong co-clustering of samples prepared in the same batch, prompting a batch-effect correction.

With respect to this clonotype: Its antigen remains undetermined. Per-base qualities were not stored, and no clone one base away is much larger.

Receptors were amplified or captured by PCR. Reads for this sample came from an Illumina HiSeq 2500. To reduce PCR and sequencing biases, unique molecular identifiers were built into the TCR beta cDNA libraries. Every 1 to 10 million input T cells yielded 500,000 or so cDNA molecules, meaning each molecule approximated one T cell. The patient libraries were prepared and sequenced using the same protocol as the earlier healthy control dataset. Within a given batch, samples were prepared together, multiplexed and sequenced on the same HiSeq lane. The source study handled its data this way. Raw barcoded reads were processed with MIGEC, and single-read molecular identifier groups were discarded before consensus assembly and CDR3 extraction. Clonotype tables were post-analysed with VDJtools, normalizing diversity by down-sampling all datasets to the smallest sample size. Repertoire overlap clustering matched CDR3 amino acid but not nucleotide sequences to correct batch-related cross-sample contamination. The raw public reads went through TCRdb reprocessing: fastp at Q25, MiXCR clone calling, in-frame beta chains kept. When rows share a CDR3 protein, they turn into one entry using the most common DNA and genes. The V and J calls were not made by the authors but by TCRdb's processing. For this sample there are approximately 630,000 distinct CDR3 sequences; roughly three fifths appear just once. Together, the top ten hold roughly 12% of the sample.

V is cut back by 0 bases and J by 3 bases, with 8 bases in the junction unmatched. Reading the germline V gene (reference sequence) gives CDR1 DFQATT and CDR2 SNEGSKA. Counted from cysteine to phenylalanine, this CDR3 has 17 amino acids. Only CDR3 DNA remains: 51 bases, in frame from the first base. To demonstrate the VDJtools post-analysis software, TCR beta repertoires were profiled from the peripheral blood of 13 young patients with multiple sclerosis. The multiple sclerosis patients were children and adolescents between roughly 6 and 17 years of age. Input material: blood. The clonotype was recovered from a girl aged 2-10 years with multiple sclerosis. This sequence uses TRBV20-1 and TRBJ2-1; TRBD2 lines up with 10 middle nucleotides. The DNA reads TGCAGTGCTAGAGATGATAGCGCTAGCGGGAGCTACAATGAGCAGTTCTTC. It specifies CSARDDSASGSYNEQFF.